This entry lists 25 T cell receptor beta chains sequenced from one sample in a study of blood T cell repertoires in COVID-19. Clones were read by immunoSEQ multiplex PCR, and TCRdb kept only the in-frame ones, dropping some. The table includes around 300,000 clones, 85% detected once. Sequenced input: PBMCs or T cells enriched from blood (not recorded which). The receptors come from a woman aged 45-60 years who had recovered from COVID-19.

V is TRBV10-1 and J is TRBJ1-2, with D possibly being TRBD1 (5 bases). Trimming removed 2 bases at V and 7 bases at J, with 11 bases between. Germline CDR1 reads WNHNN; CDR2 reads SYGVQD (reference sequence). The CDR3 has 13 residues. For the CDR3, the DNA is TGCGCCAGCAGTGAGAGCGGGGGGGTTGGCTACACCTTC. Protein product: CASSESGGVGYTF.

This clone was observed a handful of times. The chain joins TRBV7-2 to TRBJ2-1; 8 bases are a match to TRBD2. The germline V gene has CDR1 SGHTA and CDR2 FQGNSA. Trimming removed 6 bases from V and 7 bases from J; junction bases left unmatched: 11. The CDR3 length is 15 residues. The CDR3 DNA reads as TGTGCCAGCAGACCGGGGGGGAAAGCTTGGAATGAGCAGTTCTTC. As protein: CASRPGGKAWNEQFF.

The chain combines TRBV4-2 with TRBJ1-1, with 10 bases identical to TRBD1. This CDR3 is built from 16 residues. The V gene end was trimmed by 3 bases and the J gene end by 6 bases; junction bases not matched to a gene: 10. Per germline, CDR1 LGHNA and CDR2 YNFKEQ. The DNA for the CDR3 is TGTGCCAGCAGCCAGGCCGGGACAGGGGTTAGCGCTGAAGCTTTCTTT. It translates to CASSQAGTGVSAEAFF.

The genes are TRBV18 and TRBJ2-1, with 8 bases aligning to TRBD1. The V gene end was trimmed by 4 bases and the J gene end by 4 bases; junction bases not matched to a gene: 3. The CDR3 has 14 amino acids. CDR1 and CDR2 (germline): KGHSH, LQKENI. In DNA form, the CDR3 reads TGTGCCAGCTCACGAGACAGGGGTTACAATGAGCAGTTCTTC. This gives the protein CASSRDRGYNEQFF.

This sequence joins TRBV14 and TRBJ1-1; TRBD1 matches 9 bases. The CDR3 totals 16 residues. CDR1 and CDR2 (germline): SGHDN, FVKESK. V lost 0 bases to trimming and J lost 3 bases; unmatched junction nucleotides: 5. CDR3 in DNA: TGTGCCAGCAGCCAAGAACGACAGGGGGGCTACACTGAAGCTTTCTTT. Its translation: CASSQERQGGYTEAFF.

J is TRBJ1-2 and V is TRBV23-1, with D uncertain. TRBV23-1 has ORF status, its function being uncertain. Trimming took 1 base from V and 7 from J, leaving 13 bases between them. CDR3 length: 14 amino acids. CDR3 in amino acids: CASSQFILGSGYTF. Written as DNA, the CDR3 is TGCGCCAGCAGTCAATTTATACTAGGGAGTGGCTACACCTTC.

This chain uses TRBV27 with TRBJ1-2; D gene uncertain. The CDR3 runs to 15 residues. V was cut by 0 bases and J by 0 bases, with 8 bases left in between. CDR1 is MNHEY, CDR2 SMNVEV, per germline (reference sequence). The CDR3 DNA is TGTGCCAGCAGTTTATCGCAGAACGCTAACTATGGCTACACCTTC. Translating gives CASSLSQNANYGYTF.

The chain employs TRBV29-1 and TRBJ2-7; a possible D gene is TRBD1 (6 bases). CDR1 is SQVTM, CDR2 ANQGSEA, per germline. V lost 6 bases and J lost 2, with 11 bases in between. The CDR3 contains 12 residues. This CDR3 is CSVRGKTYEQYF. CDR3 in DNA: TGCAGCGTGAGGGGGAAAACCTACGAGCAGTACTTC.

Only one count was recorded for this clone. The rearrangement links TRBV6-5 to TRBJ1-1; possible D gene TRBD1, 6 bases. CDR3 length: 12 residues. Trimming left V 6 bases short and J 11 bases short, with 16 bases between. CDR1 is MNHEY and CDR2 is SVGAGI in the germline V gene. The CDR3 bases are TGTGCCAGCAGCGGAACAGGGTTAAGTGCTTTCTTT. Its protein is CASSGTGLSAFF.

The CDR3 protein is CASTRRTSTSEQFF. The CDR3 DNA is TGTGCCAGCACCCGACGGACTAGCACTAGTGAGCAGTTCTTC. The V and J genes are TRBV28 and TRBJ2-1, with 8 bases fitting TRBD2. V dropped 7 bases and J dropped 9; count of bases not matched to a gene: 11. The CDR3 contains 14 residues. Germline-derived CDR1 and CDR2 are MDHEN and SYDVKM.

The table lists this clone with a count of one. The chain uses TRBV2 and TRBJ1-2; TRBD1 matches 8 bases. The V and J ends lost 4 bases and 5 bases, in that order; junction bases with no gene match: 9. There are 15 residues in the CDR3. Germline CDR1 SNHLY, CDR2 FYNNEI. The CDR3 DNA reads TGTGCCAGCAGTGCGAAACAGGGGGAGAGGTATGGCTACACCTTC. Amino acids: CASSAKQGERYGYTF.

This clone was seen only once. The chain carries TRBV19 and TRBJ2-1; D is unresolved. CDR3 length equals 13 residues. The V end lost 3 bases, the J end lost 6 bases, and 9 bases lay between the germline ends. The V gene's germline CDR1 is LNHDA and CDR2 SQIVND (reference sequence). The CDR3 coding sequence is TGTGCCAGTAGTATTAGTTCCGTCAATGAGCAGTTCTTC. This sequence encodes CASSISSVNEQFF. The whole variable domain, filled in from reference TRBV19 and TRBJ2-1, reads DGGITQSPKYLFRKEGQNVTLSCEQNLNHDAMYWYRQDPGQGLRLIYYSQIVNDFQKGDIAEGYSVSREKKESFPLTVTSAQKNPTAFYLCASSISSVNEQFFGPGTRLTVL.

The rearrangement links TRBV9 to TRBJ1-1; 9 bases align to TRBD1. Per germline, CDR1 SGDLS and CDR2 YYNGEE. The junction had 0 bases not matched to a gene; V was cut back by 0 bases and J by 0 bases. The CDR3 length is 15 residues. CDR3 nucleotide sequence: TGTGCCAGCAGCGTAGGGGACAGGGTGAACACTGAAGCTTTCTTT. Translating gives CASSVGDRVNTEAFF.

This rearrangement joins TRBV4-3 to TRBJ1-1; no clear D gene. CDR3 length: 15 residues. Germline assignment: CDR1 LGHNA and CDR2 YSLEER. The ends were cut back, 1 base at V and 0 bases at J, with 9 bases in the middle. CDR3 nucleotides: TGCGCCAGCAGCCAAGGGGCAGGCCTGAACACTGAAGCTTTCTTT. Its translation: CASSQGAGLNTEAFF.

This clone was seen more than once but under ten times. The chain combines TRBV29-1 with TRBJ1-2; no definite D call. Trimming shortened V by 3 bases and J by 7 bases, and 6 bases separated the two germline ends. The CDR3 consists of 10 residues. Germline CDR1 reads SQVTM; CDR2 reads ANQGSEA. CDR3: CSVDGGGYTF. The CDR3 region has the DNA TGCAGCGTTGACGGAGGTGGCTACACCTTC.

The sample holds a few counts of this clone. This chain uses TRBV5-6 with TRBJ2-4; 9 bases are shared with TRBD2. V dropped 1 base and J dropped 0; count of bases not matched to a gene: 8. Germline assignment: CDR1 SGHDT and CDR2 YYEEEE. This CDR3 has 18 residues. The CDR3 DNA is TGTGCCAGCAGCTTGTGGAGACTAGCGGACATAGCCAAAAACATTCAGTACTTC. Protein: CASSLWRLADIAKNIQYF.

This chain joins TRBV10-2 and TRBJ2-1, with 7 bases that match TRBD1. Germline CDR1 WSHSY, CDR2 SAAADI. The CDR3 loop spans 15 amino acids. The junction had 5 bases not matched to a gene; V was cut back by 4 bases and J by 2 bases. The CDR3: CASSGDRDPYNEQFF. CDR3 DNA: TGCGCCAGCAGTGGAGACAGGGACCCCTACAATGAGCAGTTCTTC.

A single count supports this clone. The chain uses TRBV29-1 and TRBJ2-1; D is uncertain. The germline gives CDR1 SQVTM, CDR2 ANQGSEA. The ends were cut back, 4 bases at V and 3 bases at J, with 13 bases in the middle. The CDR3 is made up of 14 amino acids. CDR3 bases: TGCAGCGTTGTACGGGTCGGAAGCTACAATGAGCAGTTCTTC. This gives the protein CSVVRVGSYNEQFF.

This CDR3 reads CSASSPAGTYEQYF. As DNA, the CDR3 is TGCAGTGCTAGTTCGCCAGCGGGCACCTACGAGCAGTACTTC. This chain connects TRBV20-1 to TRBJ2-7; D is possibly TRBD2 (6 bases). V was clipped by 3 bases and J by 2 bases, with 14 bases between them. The CDR3 contains 14 residues. The germline CDR1 and CDR2 sequences are DFQATT and SNEGSKA (reference sequence).

Points on this clone: The same CDR3 can be traced to other DNA sequences in this sample. The chain employs TRBV7-2 and TRBJ2-1, with a possible D match to TRBD1 (5 bases). The V gene's germline CDR1 is SGHTA and CDR2 FQGNSA. V was pared by 1 base and J by 10 bases, with 17 bases between. The CDR3 extends over 15 amino acids. CDR3 sequence reads: CASSLGGGRPPEQFF. CDR3 DNA sequence: TGTGCCAGCAGCTTAGGGGGCGGACGCCCCCCAGAGCAGTTCTTC.

The V and J genes are TRBV5-1 and TRBJ2-1; 13 bases fit TRBD2. CDR3 length equals 14 residues. Trimming cost V 5 bases and J 8 bases; bases outside gene matches: 4. Germline V gene lookup returns CDR1 SGHRS and CDR2 YFSETQ. The CDR3 loop reads CASRGLAGEDEQFF. Written as DNA, the CDR3 is TGCGCCAGCAGAGGACTAGCGGGAGAGGATGAGCAGTTCTTC.

The chain uses TRBV9 and TRBJ2-4, with a possible D match to TRBD2 (5 bases). V was shortened by 0 bases and J by 8 bases, with 9 bases between the two germline ends. CDR1 SGDLS and CDR2 YYNGEE come from the germline V gene. The CDR3 extends over 13 amino acids. The CDR3: CASSVAMEDIQYF. CDR3 nucleotides: TGTGCCAGCAGCGTAGCGATGGAGGACATTCAGTACTTC.

This sequence joins TRBV6-5 and TRBJ2-2; TRBD2 might be the D (6 bases). The V gene's germline CDR1 is MNHEY and CDR2 SVGAGI. This CDR3 region has 15 residues. Between the trimmed V and J ends, which lost 8 bases and 2 bases, there was a span of 15 bases. In DNA, the CDR3 is TGTGCCAGCGGAGGGACGGGGCATAACACCGGGGAGCTGTTTTTT. Its protein product is CASGGTGHNTGELFF.

This clone appeared a few times. The CDR3 sequence: CASSYSLSGTSYEQYF. Here the CDR3 DNA reads TGTGCCAGCAGTTACTCGCTTAGCGGGACCTCCTACGAGCAGTACTTC. The chain uses TRBV6-2 or TRBV6-3 and TRBJ2-7; 8 nucleotides align to TRBD2. Germline CDR1 MNHEY, CDR2 SVGEGT. The CDR3 consists of 16 residues. With 0 bases clipped from V and 0 bases from J, the junction kept 4 bases outside the gene matches.

V gene TRBV5-4 combines with J gene TRBJ1-3; TRBD1 aligns across 8 bases. Germline V lookup: CDR1 SGHNT, CDR2 YYREEE (reference sequence). The CDR3 sequence is 18 residues long. V lost 0 bases and J lost 0; bases outside the gene matches: 8. The CDR3 DNA reads TGTGCCAGCAGCTTGGCCAGGACAGGGACGCTCTCTGGAAACACCATATATTTT. Its translation: CASSLARTGTLSGNTIYF.